Given below is one TCR beta chain in context. A few counts support this clonotype. Its antigen remains undetermined. No quality values exist for individual bases; no much larger clone is one base distant. TCR cDNA was made using 5'RACE template switching, a step that added a universal primer site and unique molecular identifiers. Priming for cDNA synthesis came from both the TCR alpha and TCR beta constant segments. Two PCR steps were used to amplify libraries, with sample barcodes and sequencing adapters being added in the second step. Sequencing of libraries was done on Illumina HiSeq 2500 (2x100 bp) or NovaSeq (2x150 bp). For the original study's pipeline: Reads were demultiplexed and collapsed into UMI consensus sequences with MIGEC, and V(D)J alignment was performed with MiXCR. Vaccine-responding clonotypes were identified with edgeR using replicate PBMC samples, with FDR below 0.01 and a log2 fold change above 5 up to day 15 being required. Each bulk clonotype received a CD4 or CD8 identity based on whether the sequenced CD4 or CD8 repertoire contained that clonotype at higher abundance. In TCRdb, the public reads were trimmed at Q25 with fastp and aligned with MiXCR, with productive beta chains retained. All rows with the same CDR3 protein become a single entry with the most common DNA and genes. The V and J calls and clone size are TCRdb's, not the authors'. The sample table holds a few hundred thousand distinct CDR3 sequences, of which less than 8.5% were seen once. In total, the top ten clones hold more than 0.8% of the sample.

This record comes from a study of T cells after yellow fever vaccination (dated by TCRdb to between 2019 and 2020). Context from the whole study: The SMART-Seq v4 Ultra Low Input RNA kit was used to prepare libraries from fractions with low cell numbers. To follow T-cell clones before and after primary and booster YFV17D yellow fever vaccination, bulk TCR alpha and beta repertoires were sequenced over time. Two healthy male donors, one aged 18 to 30 and one aged 30 to 40 years, made up the cohort. Bulk PBMC replicates and cell subsets were isolated from blood drawn at multiple timepoints before and after both primary and secondary immunization. Broader findings and caveats from the paper: The study included only a couple of donors, which limits how far the findings can be generalized. Compared with the primary T-cell response, the secondary T-cell response was faster but weaker, reaching its peak on day 5 rather than on day 15. Because abundant contaminating clonotypes from the bulk population could be contained in FACS-sorted repertoires, computational filtering was required. A small fraction of clonotypes appeared in both the CD4 and CD8 compartments, likely as a result of convergent recombination. After the booster, most clones that had expanded after primary vaccination were detected again (around 95% of CD4 and around 88% of CD8), suggesting broad maintenance of memory.

This sample's treatment or condition label indicates: live attenuated yellow fever vaccine strain. PBMCs were isolated from peripheral blood using a standard Ficoll-Paque protocol. Dynabeads CD4 and CD8 positive selection kits were used to isolate CD4 and CD8 T-cell fractions. TriZol was used to extract RNA from bulk PBMCs, from CD4 and CD8 fractions, and from dextramer-positive and dextramer-negative fractions. This specimen was CD4+ T cells sorted from PBMCs, taken 15 days after the yellow fever booster vaccination. This TCR derives from a man aged 25-45 years who received the YFV17D yellow fever vaccine.

The base sequence is TGTGCCAGCAGCGTAGGGGTGACAGGGGACGGCTACACCTTC. It specifies CASSVGVTGDGYTF. This chain joins TRBV9 to TRBJ1-2; a stretch of 8 junction bases matches TRBD1. The CDR3 contains 14 residues, cysteine and phenylalanine counted. The only DNA kept is the CDR3, 42 bases in frame from the first base. After removal of 0 bases from V and 8 bases from J, the junction retains 6 bases not matched to a gene. CDR1 and CDR2 are read off the germline V gene as SGDLS and YYNGEE.